Listed below are T cell receptor beta chains from one sample, sequenced in a study of Tregs in tolerant kidney transplant recipients. Some clones are missing from TCRdb's copy, which holds only in-frame ones; the method was immunoSEQ multiplex PCR. This sample has 54,000 or so clones; approximately 91% occur once, and the top ten carry 13% to 15%. Here the sequenced sample was CD8+ T cells from blood (PBMCs), taken 24 months after the transplant. The receptors were sampled from a human patient who received a combined kidney and bone marrow transplant. Some of these T cells may belong to the graft donor. Each CDR3 is given with its conserved first and last residue. Fields, in order: clone size, V gene, D gene, J gene, CDR3 DNA, CDR3 protein. D genes are given only for firm matches. Where a row states a size, it is once, few, many or the class of an expanded clone; other rows omit it.

size: once; V: TRBV7-9; D: TRBD2; J: TRBJ2-4; DNA: TGTGCCAGCAGCTCCCGGGAGGGAGGGGGGGACATTCAGTACTTC; CDR3: CASSSREGGGDIQYF
size: few; V: TRBV13; D: TRBD1; J: TRBJ1-1; DNA: TGTGCCAGCGAGTGGGGACAGGGGAACACTGAAGCTTTCTTT; CDR3: CASEWGQGNTEAFF
size: .; V: TRBV27; D: TRBD2; J: TRBJ2-3; DNA: TGTGCCAGCGTCTCCATAGCGGGAGGGAGTGCAGATACGCAGTATTTT; CDR3: CASVSIAGGSADTQYF
size: .; V: TRBV7-6; D: .; J: TRBJ2-1; DNA: TGTGCCAGCAGCCCAATCGGGGGAAGTGAGCAGTTCTTC; CDR3: CASSPIGGSEQFF
size: .; V: TRBV2; D: .; J: TRBJ2-2; DNA: TGTGCCAGCAGTGGGCTAGTTGGCACCGGGGAGCTGTTTTTT; CDR3: CASSGLVGTGELFF
size: .; V: TRBV30; D: .; J: TRBJ1-6; DNA: TGTGCCTGGACTGGGGGGAATAATTCACCCCTCCACTTT; CDR3: CAWTGGNNSPLHF
size: .; V: TRBV28; D: .; J: TRBJ1-5; DNA: TGTGCCAGCAGTTACAGGGTTAGCAACCAGCCCCAGCATTTT; CDR3: CASSYRVSNQPQHF
size: .; V: TRBV9; D: .; J: TRBJ2-7; DNA: TGTGCCAGCAGCGTCGGGGTGGTGCCCGAGCAGTACTTC; CDR3: CASSVGVVPEQYF
size: .; V: TRBV6-5; D: .; J: TRBJ1-2; DNA: TGTGCCAGCAGTTACCGGACAGTCGGTGTAGGCTACACCTTC; CDR3: CASSYRTVGVGYTF
size: .; V: TRBV30; D: TRBD1; J: TRBJ2-5; DNA: TGTGCCTGGAGATTACAGGGGGCGGAGACCCAGTACTTC; CDR3: CAWRLQGAETQYF
size: medium-sized; V: TRBV2; D: TRBD1; J: TRBJ2-1; DNA: TGTGCCAGCAGTTCGGGGACAGTTGAGCAGTTCTTC; CDR3: CASSSGTVEQFF
size: .; V: TRBV7-3; D: TRBD2; J: TRBJ2-1; DNA: TGTGCCAGCAGCCTAATACCGGGACTAGCGTCTTCGAGCTCCTACAATGAGCAGTTCTTC; CDR3: CASSLIPGLASSSSYNEQFF
size: once; V: TRBV7-9; D: .; J: TRBJ2-7; DNA: TGTGCCAGCAGCCTTGGAGGAATCGAGCAGTACTTC; CDR3: CASSLGGIEQYF
size: .; V: TRBV9; D: .; J: TRBJ1-3; DNA: TGTGCCAGCAGCGTAGGGGGGCACACGGCCGGAAACACCATATATTTT; CDR3: CASSVGGHTAGNTIYF
size: .; V: TRBV9; D: TRBD2; J: TRBJ2-1; DNA: TGTGCCAGCAGCGGGAGCGGGGTAAATGAGCAGTTCTTC; CDR3: CASSGSGVNEQFF
size: .; V: TRBV11-3; D: .; J: TRBJ2-3; DNA: TGTGCCAGCAGCTTTCGGAACGCGTGGGAGGCCACAGATACGCAGTATTTT; CDR3: CASSFRNAWEATDTQYF
size: .; V: TRBV4-3; D: .; J: TRBJ2-1; DNA: TGCGCCAGCAGCCAATCCAGGGCGGGAGAGCAGTTCTTC; CDR3: CASSQSRAGEQFF
size: .; V: TRBV4-1; D: TRBD1; J: TRBJ2-7; DNA: TGCGCCAGCAGCCAAGATCAGTGGGTGGCAGGGGGCACCTACGAGCAGTACTTC; CDR3: CASSQDQWVAGGTYEQYF
size: few; V: TRBV27; D: TRBD1; J: TRBJ2-2; DNA: TGTGCCAGCAGTTTGCTGACAGGGATCCCGAACACCGGGGAGCTGTTTTTT; CDR3: CASSLLTGIPNTGELFF
size: once; V: TRBV27; D: TRBD1; J: TRBJ1-1; DNA: TGTGCCAGCAGTTTCTCGACAGGGTACACTGAAGCTTTCTTT; CDR3: CASSFSTGYTEAFF
size: .; V: TRBV9; D: .; J: TRBJ2-2; DNA: TGTGCCAGCAGTCTAGAGGGTAATGTGAACACCGGGGAGCTGTTTTTT; CDR3: CASSLEGNVNTGELFF
size: .; V: TRBV7-5; D: .; J: TRBJ2-5; DNA: TGTGTCAGAAGCTTAACAGACCACCAAGAGACCCAGTACTTC; CDR3: CVRSLTDHQETQYF
size: .; V: TRBV11-2; D: TRBD1; J: TRBJ1-2; DNA: TGTGCCAGCAGCTTATCAACAGGGGGTGGTGGCTACACCTTC; CDR3: CASSLSTGGGGYTF
size: .; V: TRBV29-1; D: .; J: TRBJ1-1; DNA: TGCAGCGTTTTTCCAGGGTTCACTGAAGCTTTCTTT; CDR3: CSVFPGFTEAFF
size: .; V: TRBV4-3; D: .; J: TRBJ2-2; DNA: TGCGCCAGCAGCCAAGATAGAACCTACACCGGGGAGCTGTTTTTT; CDR3: CASSQDRTYTGELFF
size: .; V: TRBV5-8; D: TRBD2; J: TRBJ2-5; DNA: TGTGCCAGCACCGTTGTTGGACTAGCGGGCCAAGAGACCCAGTACTTC; CDR3: CASTVVGLAGQETQYF
size: .; V: TRBV13; D: TRBD1; J: TRBJ1-2; DNA: TGTGCCAGCCAGGGGGGCTTGAAGGGCTACACCTTC; CDR3: CASQGGLKGYTF
size: .; V: TRBV7-8; D: TRBD1; J: TRBJ1-2; DNA: TGTGCCAGCAGAAACATCCGGGACAGGGGCTATGGCTACACCTTC; CDR3: CASRNIRDRGYGYTF
size: .; V: TRBV7-9; D: TRBD2; J: TRBJ2-5; DNA: TGTGCCAGCAGCTTAGGGACTAGCGATTGGGAGACCCAGTACTTC; CDR3: CASSLGTSDWETQYF
size: .; V: TRBV27; D: TRBD2; J: TRBJ2-7; DNA: TGTGCCAGCAGTTATAGCGGGAGTTACGAGCAGTACTTC; CDR3: CASSYSGSYEQYF
size: once; V: TRBV4-2; D: TRBD1; J: TRBJ2-7; DNA: TGTGCCAGCAGCCCAGTGCAGCGCAGGGGGTGCTTCGAGCAGTACTTC; CDR3: CASSPVQRRGCFEQYF
size: .; V: TRBV4-3; D: .; J: TRBJ1-2; DNA: TGCGCCAGCAGCCAGACGGGGCGGGGTGGCTACACCTTC; CDR3: CASSQTGRGGYTF
size: .; V: TRBV10-3; D: TRBD1; J: TRBJ2-7; DNA: TGTGCCATCAGTAATGCGGACAGGGGGAGCTCCTACGAGCAGTACTTC; CDR3: CAISNADRGSSYEQYF
size: .; V: TRBV14; D: .; J: TRBJ2-1; DNA: TGTGCCAGCAGCCGACAGAGCTCCTACAATGAGCAGTTCTTC; CDR3: CASSRQSSYNEQFF
size: .; V: TRBV7-9; D: TRBD1; J: TRBJ1-5; DNA: TGTGCCAGCAGCACTCCGGGACAGAATCAGCCCCAGCATTTT; CDR3: CASSTPGQNQPQHF
size: .; V: TRBV11-2; D: .; J: TRBJ2-1; DNA: TGTGCCAGCAGCTTAGGCGGGTCCCACAATGAGCAGTTCTTC; CDR3: CASSLGGSHNEQFF